This T cell receptor (beta chain) derives from a study of blood T cell repertoires in COVID-19. Turning to the study itself: T cells, B-cell-depleted T cells, or PBMCs supplied cDNA or gDNA.

The method was immunoSEQ multiplex PCR; TCRdb's version includes in-frame clones alone and lacks a portion of them. The repertoire holds 250,000 or so clones, with about 86% as singletons. The CDR3 spans 15 residues. Germline V CDR1 and CDR2: KGHSH, LQKENI. V was clipped by 3 bases and J by 4 bases, with 15 bases between them. The material sequenced was peripheral blood. The TCR comes from a man aged 30-40 years with active or convalescent COVID-19. The rearrangement joins TRBV18 to TRBJ1-1; no firm D call. Here the CDR3 reads CASSPPRGFGTEAFF. In DNA, the CDR3 is TGTGCCAGCTCACCTCCCCGGGGTTTTGGCACTGAAGCTTTCTTT.